This T cell receptor (beta chain) was recorded in a study of T cell changes during pregnancy in multiple sclerosis. The CDR3 covers 19 residues. Germline V lookup: CDR1 ENHRY, CDR2 SYGVKD. The V end was cut by 10 bases, the J end by 3 bases, with 31 bases between. TCRdb's table, derived via immunoSEQ multiplex PCR, lists solely in-frame clones and lacks some. This table has roughly 59,000 clones, 90% to 95% appearing once. This chain connects TRBV10-3 to TRBJ1-5; a weak D match, TRBD1 (5 bases). Here the sequenced sample was CD4+ T cells from peripheral blood mononuclear cells, taken before pregnancy. This sequence originates from a female donor with multiple sclerosis, enrolled in a pregnancy study. The CDR3, as DNA: TGTGCCAATCGGACCGGGACGGGGAGGCCCTATGAGTTCAATCAGCCCCAGCATTTT. Encoded protein: CANRTGTGRPYEFNQPQHF.